These T cell receptor beta chains were read from a single sample in a study of shared clonotypes between healthy human individuals. Using immunoSEQ multiplex PCR, the repertoire was profiled, and TCRdb retains in-frame clones only, with some absent. This sample has 1.6 million or so clones; approximately 98.5% occur once, and the top ten carry around 0.38%. Sequenced: naive CD4+ T cells sorted from blood. These receptors originate from a man aged 25-45 years in good health. Each CDR3 is given with its conserved first and last residue. The D gene is left open where the match is weak.

j_call: TRBJ2-7
v_call: TRBV11-2
d_call: .
cdr3_aa: CASSPRSRQTIQYF
cdr3_nt: TGTGCCAGCAGCCCCCGTAGCAGACAAACAATTCAGTACTTC

j_call: TRBJ2-1
v_call: TRBV6-1
d_call: .
cdr3_aa: CASSEKGLNEQFF
cdr3_nt: TGTGCCAGCAGTGAAAAGGGGCTCAATGAGCAGTTCTTC

j_call: TRBJ2-5
v_call: TRBV2
d_call: TRBD1
cdr3_aa: CASRKTGEQETQYF
cdr3_nt: TGTGCCAGCAGAAAAACAGGGGAACAGGAGACCCAGTACTTC

j_call: TRBJ1-4
v_call: TRBV5-6
d_call: .
cdr3_aa: CASTIRGATNEKLFF
cdr3_nt: TGTGCCAGCACCATAAGGGGTGCAACTAATGAAAAACTGTTTTTT

j_call: TRBJ1-4
v_call: TRBV4-1
d_call: .
cdr3_aa: CASSQQTAAEGEKLFF
cdr3_nt: TGCGCCAGCAGCCAACAAACCGCGGCGGAAGGCGAAAAACTGTTTTTT

j_call: TRBJ1-2
v_call: TRBV15
d_call: .
cdr3_aa: CATTAGYRDYTF
cdr3_nt: TGTGCCACCACTGCGGGGTATAGGGACTACACCTTC

j_call: TRBJ2-5
v_call: TRBV7-9
d_call: .
cdr3_aa: CASSSSPGNQETQYF
cdr3_nt: TGTGCCAGCAGCTCCAGTCCAGGGAACCAAGAGACCCAGTACTTC

j_call: TRBJ2-7
v_call: TRBV7-6
d_call: TRBD2
cdr3_aa: CASSLAGGSGVPLEQYF
cdr3_nt: TGTGCCAGCAGCTTAGCGGGGGGGTCGGGAGTTCCCCTCGAGCAGTACTTC

j_call: TRBJ2-7
v_call: TRBV7-2
d_call: TRBD2
cdr3_aa: CASSLIPGMTSGFYEQYF
cdr3_nt: TGTGCCAGCAGCTTAATCCCGGGTATGACTAGCGGGTTTTACGAGCAGTACTTC

j_call: TRBJ2-5
v_call: TRBV29-1
d_call: .
cdr3_aa: CSVLGKQETQYF
cdr3_nt: TGCAGCGTTCTTGGTAAACAAGAGACCCAGTACTTC

j_call: TRBJ2-2
v_call: TRBV19
d_call: TRBD2
cdr3_aa: CASSMVSGTHTGELFF
cdr3_nt: TGTGCCAGTAGTATGGTTAGCGGGACCCACACCGGGGAGCTGTTTTTT